Given below is one T cell receptor beta chain in context. Its cognate antigen is unknown. Average purity of the negatively selected CD4+ T cells was around 98%. The source of the sample is a study of T cell repertoires and HLA-DP antigens. For the study at large: CD4+ T cells were cocultured with HeLa cells expressing HLA-DP.

Primers targeted 54 TRBV and 13 TRBJ segments. The repertoire was sequenced with immunoSEQ multiplex PCR; TCRdb's copy has only in-frame clones and lacks some. The sample holds some 89,000 clones; more than 75% are singletons and the top ten take less than 2%. The germline V gene encodes CDR1 SGHRS and CDR2 YFSETQ. The CDR3 totals 13 residues. V lost 0 bases and J lost 6, with 10 bases in between. Specimen: CD4+ T cells from PBMCs. This TCR was sampled from a man in his forties or fifties in good health and CMV-seronegative. The chain is built from TRBV5-1 and TRBJ2-7, with no clear D. In DNA form, the CDR3 reads TGCGCCAGCAGCTTGGGGGGAATCGGCGAGCAGTACTTC. It is translated as CASSLGGIGEQYF.